This TCR beta chain was documented in a study of CD8 T cells in Susac syndrome (dated 2019 in TCRdb). Background on the whole study: Whether CD8+ T cell activation and differentiation in Susac syndrome was antigen driven was tested using repertoire sequencing.

Results and caveats for the whole study, not just this receptor: The number of individuals in the TCR sequencing and HLA analysis was acknowledged as relatively small.

RNA was extracted using the RNeasy kit, and about 0.45 to 1 ug of the RNA was reverse transcribed with random hexamers. The immunoSEQ multiplex PCR assay, covering 54 Vbeta and 13 Jbeta segments, was used to amplify TCR beta CDR3 regions. PCR amplification bias was corrected using a synthetic template baseline for primer optimization and computational correction. The source study handled its data this way. Reads were annotated to V, D and J genes per IMGT and analyzed with immunoSEQ Analyzer, keeping only productive sequences. Clonality was calculated as one minus the Shannon entropy normalized by log2 of the number of productive unique sequences. For each patient and control, public and private clones were evaluated among the 100 most prevalent clones. Clones were defined as Susac-specific when absent from the healthy and MS cohorts, from about 970 published viral clones and from other ImmuneACCESS disease sequences. TCRdb handled the public reads itself, with Q25 trimming in fastp and clone calling in MiXCR, and kept productive beta chains. Each entry is one CDR3 protein sequence, shown with its most common DNA and genes. In this record, the V and J calls reflect TCRdb's handling and not the investigators' own analysis. This sample is represented by a few hundred thousand distinct CDR3 sequences; roughly 96% of them were singletons. About 0.088% of the sample rests with the top ten.

The CDR3 contains 14 residues, cysteine and phenylalanine counted. Only the CDR3 DNA stays, 42 bases, in frame from base 1. From the germline V gene (reference sequence), CDR1 is DFQATT and CDR2 is SNEGSKA. Between the V and J ends, shortened by 1 base and 5 bases respectively, the junction contains 9 bases. Peripheral blood CD8+ and CD4+ T cells from healthy donors, Susac syndrome patients and multiple sclerosis patients were profiled by high-throughput TCR beta sequencing. Treatment-naive patients with stable or active relapsing-remitting disease fulfilling revised McDonald criteria were used as multiple sclerosis controls. Bulk CD8+ and CD4+ T cells were purified by magnetic negative isolation, whereas CD8+ TEMRA cells were enriched by FACS. Blood was drawn into EDTA tubes, processed within 24 hours, and PBMCs were isolated by density gradient centrifugation. PBMCs intended for TCR sequencing were frozen in liquid nitrogen and were later thawed in a 37 degrees C water bath. A purity of at least 90% was achieved for sorted or isolated CD4+, CD8+ and CD8+ TEMRA cells.

This clonotype appeared a single time. Its antigen specificity is not known. No base quality values were provided; no much bigger clone lies one nucleotide off. One read alone provides weak support. Sequencing input: CD4+ T cells from PBMCs. The sequence was collected from a human donor with multiple sclerosis. The rearrangement combines TRBV20-1 with TRBJ1-6, with the D gene call left open. The nucleotide sequence reads as follows: TGCAGTGCTAGAGGGGCGGAGAATAATTCACCCCTCCACTTT. This codes for CSARGAENNSPLHF.